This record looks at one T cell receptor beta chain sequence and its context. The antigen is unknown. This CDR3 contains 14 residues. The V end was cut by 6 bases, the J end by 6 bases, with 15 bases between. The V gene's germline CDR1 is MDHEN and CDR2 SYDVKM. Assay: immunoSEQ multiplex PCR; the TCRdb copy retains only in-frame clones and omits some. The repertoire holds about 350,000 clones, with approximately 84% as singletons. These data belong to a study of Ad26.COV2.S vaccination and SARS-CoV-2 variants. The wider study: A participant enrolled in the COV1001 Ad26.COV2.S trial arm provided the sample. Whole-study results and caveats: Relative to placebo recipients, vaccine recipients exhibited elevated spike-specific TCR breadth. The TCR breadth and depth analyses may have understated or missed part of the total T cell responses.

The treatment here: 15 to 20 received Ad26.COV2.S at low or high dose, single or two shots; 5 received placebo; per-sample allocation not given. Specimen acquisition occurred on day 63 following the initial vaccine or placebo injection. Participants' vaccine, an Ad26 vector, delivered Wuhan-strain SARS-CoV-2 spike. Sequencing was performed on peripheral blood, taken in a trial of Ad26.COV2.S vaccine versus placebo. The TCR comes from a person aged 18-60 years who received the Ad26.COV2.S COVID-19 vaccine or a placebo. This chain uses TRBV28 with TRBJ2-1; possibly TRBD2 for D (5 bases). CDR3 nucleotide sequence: TGTGCCAGCAGCCAAGGAGGTATAGCCAATGAGCAGTTCTTC. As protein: CASSQGGIANEQFF.